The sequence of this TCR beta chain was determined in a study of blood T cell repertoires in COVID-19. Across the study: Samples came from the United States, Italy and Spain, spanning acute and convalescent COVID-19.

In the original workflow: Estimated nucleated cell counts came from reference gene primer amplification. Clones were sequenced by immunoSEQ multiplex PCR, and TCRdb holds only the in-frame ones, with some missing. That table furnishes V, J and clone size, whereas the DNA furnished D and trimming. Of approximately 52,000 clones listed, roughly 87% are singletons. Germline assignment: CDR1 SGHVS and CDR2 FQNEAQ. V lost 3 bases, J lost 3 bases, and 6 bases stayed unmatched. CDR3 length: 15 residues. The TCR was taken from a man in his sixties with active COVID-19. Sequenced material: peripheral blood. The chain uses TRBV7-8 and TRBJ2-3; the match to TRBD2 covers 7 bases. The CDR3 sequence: CASSFEEGGTDTQYF. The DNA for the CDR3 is TGTGCCAGCAGCTTTGAGGAGGGAGGGACAGATACGCAGTATTTT. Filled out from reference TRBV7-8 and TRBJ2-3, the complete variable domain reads GAGVSQSPRYKVAKRGQDVALRCDPISGHVSLFWYQQALGQGPEFLTYFQNEAQLDKSGLPSDRFFAERPEGSVSTLKIQRTQQEDSAVYLCASSFEEGGTDTQYFGPGTRLTVL.